This TCR beta chain was observed in a study of technical replicates of blood from four donors. The CDR3 length is 13 residues. Germline CDR1 and CDR2: SGHNT and YYREEE (reference sequence). V was pared by 3 bases and J by 2 bases, with 2 bases of the junction left unmatched. The repertoire was sequenced with immunoSEQ multiplex PCR; TCRdb's copy has only in-frame clones and lacks some. The data hold around 16,000 clones, with 82% observed a single time. This clonotype was obtained from a human donor in good health. Some clones in this sample may be carry-over from other donors' samples. The chain employs TRBV5-4 and TRBJ2-7; the match to TRBD1 covers 7 bases. Sample: PBMCs. The CDR3: CASSSGQTYEQYF. In nucleotides, the CDR3 is TGTGCCAGCAGCTCGGGACAGACCTACGAGCAGTACTTC. The full variable domain, in which reference TRBV5-4 and TRBJ2-7 provide the parts outside the CDR3, is ETGVTQSPTHLIKTRGQQVTLRCSSQSGHNTVSWYQQALGQGPQFIFQYYREEENGRGNFPPRFSGLQFPNYSSELNVNALELDDSALYLCASSSGQTYEQYFGPGTRLTVT.